The entry below gives a single T cell receptor (beta chain) sequence along with its context. Antigen specificity is unknown. The sample is drawn from a study of T cells in localized non-small cell lung cancer. Study-wide results and caveats: Among blood samples, higher T cell density accompanied longer overall survival. Heterogeneity remains possible, as sequencing covered one tumor region only. The study found T cell clonality highest in uninvolved adjacent lung, above tumor. Adjacent lung held a median approximately 50 of the top 100 tumor clones.

Measured with immunoSEQ multiplex PCR; TCRdb has only the in-frame clones, and not every one. The sample contains tens of thousands of clones, under 85% of which appear only once. This TCR derives from a female donor aged 60 or older with stage II squamous cell lung carcinoma. The source was peripheral blood, collected before any cancer treatment.

The CDR3 reads CASSLPGTGEKLFF. CDR3 DNA sequence: TGCGCCAGCAGCTTGCCAGGCACAGGTGAAAAACTGTTTTTT. The chain uses TRBV5-1 and TRBJ1-4; D might be TRBD1 (5 bases). Germline lookup yields CDR1 SGHRS and CDR2 YFSETQ. The V end lost 1 base, the J end lost 7 bases, and 11 bases lay between the germline ends. The length of the CDR3 is 14 residues.